A single sample is the source of the 22 T cell receptor beta chains below, sequenced in a study of blood T cells in healthy people across ages. The second PCR ran roughly 6 to 11 cycles with a sample-barcoded 5' primer and J-beta primers. Each CDR3 protein is one row after TCRdb ran MiXCR on the 5' RACE reads. The table shows 630,000 or so distinct CDR3 sequences, with 25% to 35% occurring only once. Source material: blood. The receptors stem from an elderly woman in good health.

The chain has TRBV7-9 and TRBJ1-3; 7 nucleotides align to TRBD1. The ends lost 5 bases at V and 6 bases at J; junction bases unmatched: 4. Germline V gene lookup returns CDR1 SEHNR and CDR2 FQNEAQ (reference sequence). The CDR3 is 13 residues long. CDR3 sequence reads: CASSLGQTNTIYF. The CDR3, as DNA: TGTGCCAGCAGCCTGGGACAGACAAACACCATATATTTT.

This clonotype showed up many times. The chain carries TRBV4-3 and TRBJ2-1; the match to TRBD1 covers 11 bases. The junction had 11 bases not matched to a gene; V was cut back by 0 bases and J by 7 bases. Looked up from germline, CDR1 is LGHNA and CDR2 is YSLEER. The CDR3 is 18 residues long. CDR3 nucleotides: TGCGCCAGCAGCCAAGAAAGTTTCGGACAGGGGGCAAGGAATGAGCAGTTCTTC. As protein: CASSQESFGQGARNEQFF.

This clonotype came up many times. The chain is built from TRBV9 and TRBJ2-7; D ambiguous. The V end lost 4 bases, the J end lost 7 bases, and 15 bases lay between the germline ends. This CDR3 has 13 residues. Germline CDR1 SGDLS, CDR2 YYNGEE. The DNA for the CDR3 is TGTGCCAGCAGCTCCAGCACTCTGGGTGAGCAGTACTTC. It specifies CASSSSTLGEQYF. The variable domain in full, with the rest retrieved from reference TRBV9 and TRBJ2-7, is DSGVTQTPKHLITATGQRVTLRCSPRSGDLSVYWYQQSLDQGLQFLIQYYNGEERAKGNILERFSAQQFPDLHSELNLSSLELGDSALYFCASSSSTLGEQYFGPGTRLTVT.

This clonotype showed up many times. The V gene is TRBV9, the J gene TRBJ2-1; the D is unclear. CDR1 is SGDLS, CDR2 YYNGEE, per germline. The V gene lost 0 bases and the J gene lost 4 bases, with 11 bases spanning the gap. The CDR3 contains 15 residues. CDR3: CASSVGEQSYNEQFF. The CDR3 DNA reads TGTGCCAGCAGCGTAGGGGAACAGTCTTACAATGAGCAGTTCTTC.

The V gene is TRBV9, the J gene TRBJ1-2; D gene ambiguous. CDR3 size: 14 residues. V dropped 0 bases and J dropped 2 bases, with 8 bases sitting between them. Germline values: CDR1 SGDLS, CDR2 YYNGEE. CDR3 amino acids: CASSVAEGNYGYTF. The CDR3 DNA is TGTGCCAGCAGCGTAGCCGAGGGAAACTATGGCTACACCTTC.

This clonotype was seen more than once but under ten times. The gene calls are TRBV7-8 and TRBJ2-7; the match to TRBD2 covers 14 bases. With V trimmed by 4 bases and J by 1 base, 24 bases remained unmatched. Germline V gene data show CDR1 as SGHVS and CDR2 as FQNEAQ. The CDR3 has 23 residues. The DNA for the CDR3 is TGTGCCAGCAGCTCCCAACCATTTAGGACTAGCGGGGGGCCGACCTCGGGGTCCTACGAGCAGTACTTC. Its translation: CASSSQPFRTSGGPTSGSYEQYF.

As regards this clonotype: This may come from a read error, since a much larger clone is one base off. The V call is TRBV27, the J call TRBJ2-7; 10 nucleotides line up with TRBD1. This CDR3 contains 15 residues. Germline V gene sequence: CDR1 MNHEY, CDR2 SMNVEV (reference sequence). The ends lost 3 bases at V and 7 bases at J; junction bases unmatched: 9. In nucleotides, the CDR3 is TGTGCCAGCAGTTTCCGTAGGGGACAGGGGAATGAGCAGTACTTC. It specifies CASSFRRGQGNEQYF.

This rearrangement joins TRBV2 to TRBJ2-3; 8 bases map to TRBD2. V was pared by 7 bases and J by 0 bases, with 12 bases of the junction left unmatched. Germline loops: CDR1 SNHLY, CDR2 FYNNEI. The CDR3 covers 17 residues. The CDR3 is CASITRGGLDSTDTQYF. The CDR3 DNA is TGTGCCAGCATTACCCGAGGGGGACTAGATAGCACAGATACGCAGTATTTT.

On this clonotype: A much bigger clone sits one base away, suggesting this may be a read error. The genes are TRBV5-1 and TRBJ1-2; no clear D gene. The germline gives CDR1 SGHRS, CDR2 YFSETQ. The V and J ends lost 0 bases and 4 bases respectively, with 16 bases between them. The CDR3 length is 16 residues. The DNA for the CDR3 is TGCGCCAGCAGCTTGGAACAGAGTATCTCTGGCTATGGCTACACCTTC. Its translation: CASSLEQSISGYGYTF. Complete variable domain (other parts from reference TRBV5-1 and TRBJ1-2): KAGVTQTPRYLIKTRGQQVTLSCSPISGHRSVSWYQQTPGQGLQFLFEYFSETQRNKGNFPGRFSGRQFSNSRSEMNVSTLELGDSALYLCASSLEQSISGYGYTFGSGTRLTVV.

This chain joins TRBV30 and TRBJ1-1, with 7 bases matching TRBD1. J gave up 6 bases and V 7 bases, and 5 bases lay outside the gene matches. This CDR3 spans 11 amino acids. Germline V gene lookup returns CDR1 GTSNPN and CDR2 SVGIG (reference sequence). The CDR3 sequence: CASADRAEAFF. CDR3 bases: TGTGCCTCCGCCGACAGGGCTGAAGCTTTCTTT.

There are many counts of this clonotype. The gene calls are TRBV20-1 and TRBJ2-7, with D maybe TRBD1 (6 bases). Germline loops: CDR1 DFQATT, CDR2 SNEGSKA (reference sequence). Trimming shortened V by 6 bases and J by 6 bases, and 12 bases separated the two germline ends. The length of the CDR3 is 11 residues. The CDR3: CSAPTGGEQYF. CDR3 DNA: TGCAGTGCGCCGACAGGCGGCGAGCAGTACTTC.

There are many counts of this clonotype. The genes are TRBV9 and TRBJ2-3, with TRBD2 matching over 9 bases. Per germline, CDR1 SGDLS and CDR2 YYNGEE. V shed 0 bases, J shed 2 bases, and the junction held 10 bases outside the gene matches. The CDR3 has 18 amino acids. CDR3 amino acids: CASSVDRISGGSTDTQYF. The CDR3 DNA reads as TGTGCCAGCAGCGTAGATCGGATTAGCGGGGGTTCCACAGATACGCAGTATTTT.

A word on this clonotype: A much larger clone differs by one base, so this may be a read error. The V gene is TRBV3-1, the J gene TRBJ2-1; TRBD2 agrees at 7 bases. The germline gives CDR1 LGHDT, CDR2 YNNKEL (reference sequence). There are 15 residues in the CDR3. CDR3 region: CASSQAAGSYSEQFF. Here the CDR3 DNA reads TGTGCCAGCAGCCAAGCAGCGGGGAGTTACAGTGAGCAGTTCTTC.

This clonotype has just a few counts. This rearrangement joins TRBV7-2 to TRBJ2-7, with unresolved D. The length of the CDR3 is 14 residues. CDR1 and CDR2 from the germline V gene are SGHTA and FQGNSA. Deletions cut 6 bases from V and 7 bases from J, with 19 bases between. The CDR3 DNA reads TGTGCCAGCAGGGAACGGTTTGGTTCGTATGAGCAGTACTTC. It codes for CASRERFGSYEQYF.

This clonotype was observed at least ten times. The chain has TRBV25-1 and TRBJ1-1, with no clear D. The ends were cut back, 6 bases at V and 5 bases at J, with 13 bases in the middle. The length of the CDR3 is 13 residues. Germline values: CDR1 MGHDK, CDR2 SYGVNS. CDR3 residues: CASRYNRETEAFF. In DNA form, the CDR3 reads TGTGCCAGCAGGTATAATAGGGAAACTGAAGCTTTCTTT.

Notes on this clonotype: A much more abundant neighbour one base away suggests this may be a read error. The chain couples TRBV27 to TRBJ2-6; the D gene is possibly TRBD1 (6 bases). Germline V lookup: CDR1 MNHEY, CDR2 SMNVEV (reference sequence). The CDR3 contains 17 residues. CDR3 bases: TGTGCCAGCAGTTCCAGGGGTCGTGGCTCTGGGGCCGACGTCCTGACTTTC. Its translation is CASSSRGRGSGADVLTF.

This clonotype was observed a handful of times. The chain joins TRBV30 to TRBJ2-3, with 7 bases aligning to TRBD1. The length of the CDR3 is 14 residues. Germline loops: CDR1 GTSNPN, CDR2 SVGIG (reference sequence). With V trimmed by 3 bases and J by 1 base, 4 bases remained unmatched. CDR3 in DNA: TGTGCCTGGAGAGCAGGGGGTCGCACAGATACGCAGTATTTT. Its protein product is CAWRAGGRTDTQYF.

Regarding this clonotype: It may be a read error: a sequence one base away is much more abundant. The chain uses TRBV3-1 and TRBJ2-1, with D maybe TRBD2 (7 bases). Germline CDR1 and CDR2: LGHDT and YNNKEL (reference sequence). The length of the CDR3 is 14 residues. This CDR3 reads CASSHDRGDNERFF. The DNA of the CDR3 is TGTGCCAGCAGTCACGACCGGGGGGACAATGAGCGGTTCTTC.

This clonotype was counted many times. The CDR3 region is CASSHSKTSGVTDTQYF. DNA for the CDR3: TGTGCCAGCAGCCATTCGAAGACTAGCGGGGTAACAGATACGCAGTATTTT. This chain joins TRBV7-9 and TRBJ2-3, with 11 positions matching TRBD2. The germline V gene encodes CDR1 SEHNR and CDR2 FQNEAQ (reference sequence). The CDR3 loop spans 17 amino acids. V trimming: 5 bases; J trimming: 3 bases; junction bases outside the gene matches: 10.

This clonotype was counted between two and nine times. Since a much larger clone is just one base distant, this may be a read error. The chain links TRBV7-8 to TRBJ2-4, with 7 bases identical to TRBD2. CDR1 is SGHVS and CDR2 is FQNEAQ in the germline V gene. This CDR3 spans 13 amino acids. Unmatched junction bases numbered 11, after V lost 5 bases and J lost 13 bases. The CDR3 nucleotides read TGTGCCAGCAGCCCAGGCAGGGCGGGGGAGCAGTACTTC. Its translation is CASSPGRAGEQYF.

This rearrangement joins TRBV5-1 to TRBJ1-2; D not certain. V dropped 2 bases and J dropped 5 bases, with 10 bases sitting between them. CDR1 and CDR2 from the germline V gene are SGHRS and YFSETQ. The CDR3 spans 13 residues. The CDR3 spells CASSFRERYGYTF. CDR3 bases: TGCGCCAGCAGCTTCCGGGAGAGATATGGCTACACCTTC. Filled out from reference TRBV5-1 and TRBJ1-2, the complete variable domain reads KAGVTQTPRYLIKTRGQQVTLSCSPISGHRSVSWYQQTPGQGLQFLFEYFSETQRNKGNFPGRFSGRQFSNSRSEMNVSTLELGDSALYLCASSFRERYGYTFGSGTRLTVV.

This clonotype turned up a few times. V gene TRBV30 combines with J gene TRBJ1-2, with 7 bases aligning to TRBD1. With V trimmed by 2 bases and J by 6 bases, 6 bases remained unmatched. Germline values: CDR1 GTSNPN, CDR2 SVGIG (reference sequence). The CDR3 sequence is 13 residues long. The chain's CDR3 is CAWSPGTADGYTF. The CDR3 coding sequence is TGTGCCTGGAGTCCCGGGACAGCCGATGGCTACACCTTC.